This T cell receptor (beta chain) was sequenced for a study of T cell changes during pregnancy in multiple sclerosis. Sequencing used immunoSEQ multiplex PCR; TCRdb keeps in-frame clones, though not all of them. In the table there are just under 45,000 clones, 96% of which are singletons. Sequenced material: peripheral blood, taken in the second trimester of pregnancy. The receptor was derived from a female donor with multiple sclerosis, enrolled in a pregnancy study.

This CDR3 is CASSFSLGVRETQYF. In DNA form, the CDR3 reads TGTGCCAGCAGCTTTAGTTTGGGCGTCCGAGAGACCCAGTACTTC. V usage is TRBV7-6 and J usage is TRBJ2-5; D not resolved. Deletions cut 3 bases from V and 4 bases from J, with 15 bases between. This CDR3 is built from 15 residues. The V gene's germline CDR1 is SGHVS and CDR2 FNYEAQ. Supplemented by reference TRBV7-6 and TRBJ2-5, the full variable domain reads GAGVSQSPRYKVTKRGQDVALRCDPISGHVSLYWYRQALGQGPEFLTYFNYEAQQDKSGLPNDRFSAERPEGSISTLTIQRTEQRDSAMYRCASSFSLGVRETQYFGPGTRLLVL.